Sequencing of this T cell receptor (beta chain) was carried out in a study of blood T cell repertoires in COVID-19. Overall study: Researchers got acute and convalescent COVID-19 samples from the United States, Italy and Spain. PBMCs, B-cell-depleted T cells, or T cells provided the cDNA or gDNA that made up the material.

Original data processing: How many nucleated cells were present was estimated from reference gene primer amplification. This table comes from immunoSEQ multiplex PCR, and its TCRdb copy is limited to in-frame clones, with some not included. V and J calls and clone size follow that table, whereas D and trimming were derived from the DNA. The repertoire consists of 45,000 to 55,000 clones, with around 86% occurring once and the leading ten covering about 7.8%. This CDR3 is built from 14 residues. CDR1 and CDR2 from the germline V gene are SNHLY and FYNNEI. V shed 9 bases and J 1 base; nucleotides not matched to a gene: 6.

The V gene is TRBV2, the J gene TRBJ1-2; 9 bases are shared with TRBD1. The sequencing input was peripheral blood. This clonotype was sampled from a man between 50 and 59 years old with active COVID-19. Written as DNA, the CDR3 is TGTGCCAGTCGGGACAGGGCCTTTAACTATGGCTACACCTTC. This encodes CASRDRAFNYGYTF.